This T cell receptor beta chain was identified in a study of technical replicates of blood from a handful of donors. TCRdb's table, derived via immunoSEQ multiplex PCR, lists solely in-frame clones and lacks some. The data show approximately 82,000 clones, with approximately 94% seen just once and about 0.24% held by the top ten. CDR1 is SGHNT, CDR2 YYREEE, per germline (reference sequence). V shed 3 bases and J 1 base; nucleotides not matched to a gene: 3. The CDR3 extends over 14 amino acids. This clonotype originated in a human donor in good health. The chain combines TRBV5-4 with TRBJ2-5; 7 bases align to TRBD1. Sequencing input: T cells isolated from PBMCs. This CDR3 reads CASSSRTGQETQYF. CDR3 bases: TGTGCCAGCAGCTCACGGACAGGCCAAGAGACCCAGTACTTC.